These 27 T cell receptor beta chains were sequenced from one sample in a study of shared clonotypes between healthy human individuals. Assay used: immunoSEQ multiplex PCR; TCRdb lists only in-frame clones, some missing. This table holds some 2.1 million clones, 85% to 95% found once. Sequenced input: naive CD4+ T cells sorted from blood. Described subset: CD45RA+ positively selected. These receptors all stem from a young man in good health.

This chain joins TRBV6-5 and TRBJ1-4; D might be TRBD1 (5 bases). Germline lookup yields CDR1 MNHEY and CDR2 SVGAGI. The CDR3 loop spans 11 amino acids. V was clipped by 10 bases and J by 12 bases, with 15 bases between them. The CDR3 protein is CAIGDLGELFF. Here the CDR3 DNA reads TGTGCCATCGGCGACTTAGGGGAACTGTTTTTT.

The CDR3 protein is CAISESPSGNTIYF. CDR3 in DNA: TGTGCCATCAGTGAGTCGCCTTCCGGAAACACCATATATTTT. This chain connects TRBV10-3 to TRBJ1-3, with D hard to call. V dropped 0 bases and J dropped 4 bases, with 7 bases sitting between them. The CDR3 covers 14 residues. Germline V gene sequence: CDR1 ENHRY, CDR2 SYGVKD.

Here the CDR3 reads CASSRNNSPLHF. CDR3 bases: TGTGCCAGCAGTCGTAATAATTCACCCCTCCACTTT. The chain couples TRBV6-6 to TRBJ1-6; D call uncertain. Trimming removed 5 bases at V and 5 bases at J, with 4 bases between. CDR3 size: 12 residues. Germline-derived CDR1 and CDR2 are MNHNY and SVGAGI (reference sequence).

The rearrangement uses TRBV5-8 and TRBJ2-2; D gene uncertain. Germline V gene lookup returns CDR1 SGHTS and CDR2 YDEGEE. Trimming took 1 base from V and 5 from J, leaving 3 bases between them. This CDR3 is built from 12 residues. The CDR3 sequence: CASSLQTGELFF. Written as DNA, the CDR3 is TGTGCCAGCAGCTTGCAGACCGGGGAGCTGTTTTTT.

This sequence joins TRBV2 and TRBJ2-5; the D is unclear. Trimming took 4 bases from V and 6 from J, leaving 9 bases between them. The CDR3 has 12 residues. Germline values: CDR1 SNHLY, CDR2 FYNNEI. The DNA for the CDR3 is TGTGCCAGCAGTGGGGTCAGGAAGACCCAGTACTTC. It specifies CASSGVRKTQYF.

The V call is TRBV2, the J call TRBJ2-2; the D is unclear. The CDR3 has 12 amino acids. Germline V CDR1 and CDR2: SNHLY, FYNNEI. V lost 6 bases, J lost 5 bases, and 7 bases lay in between. The CDR3, as DNA: TGTGCCAGCAGGTCCGAAACCGGGGAGCTGTTTTTT. Residues: CASRSETGELFF. The whole variable domain, filled in from reference TRBV2 and TRBJ2-2, reads EPEVTQTPSHQVTQMGQEVILRCVPISNHLYFYWYRQILGQKVEFLVSFYNNEISEKSEIFDDQFSVERPDGSNFTLKIRSTKLEDSAMYFCASRSETGELFFGEGSRLTVL.

This rearrangement joins TRBV6-6 to TRBJ2-7; TRBD1 aligns across 11 bases. After removal of 8 bases from V and 4 bases from J, the junction contained 4 bases not matched to a gene. Germline V gene data show CDR1 as MNHNY and CDR2 as SVGAGI (reference sequence). The CDR3 runs to 13 residues. CDR3 DNA: TGTGCCAGCGGAGGACAGGGGGCTTACGAGCAGTACTTC. Translated: CASGGQGAYEQYF.

With regard to this clone: Other DNA sequences from this sample encode an identical CDR3 as well. J is TRBJ1-1 and V is TRBV5-1; D is undetermined. Trimming shortened V by 1 base and J by 1 base, and 5 bases separated the two germline ends. The CDR3 covers 13 residues. Germline lookup yields CDR1 SGHRS and CDR2 YFSETQ. The CDR3 bases are TGCGCCAGCAGCTTGAAGGGGAACACTGAAGCTTTCTTT. It is translated as CASSLKGNTEAFF.

The chain combines TRBV19 with TRBJ2-2, with 10 nucleotides matching TRBD2. The germline CDR1 and CDR2 sequences are LNHDA and SQIVND (reference sequence). V trimming: 4 bases; J trimming: 3 bases; junction bases outside the gene matches: 2. The CDR3 length is 15 residues. This chain's CDR3 is CASSKAGGYTGELFF. The CDR3 region has the DNA TGTGCCAGTAGTAAAGCGGGGGGGTACACCGGGGAGCTGTTTTTT. Filled out from reference TRBV19 and TRBJ2-2, the complete variable domain reads DGGITQSPKYLFRKEGQNVTLSCEQNLNHDAMYWYRQDPGQGLRLIYYSQIVNDFQKGDIAEGYSVSREKKESFPLTVTSAQKNPTAFYLCASSKAGGYTGELFFGEGSRLTVL.

The chain recombines TRBV5-6 with TRBJ2-3; no definite D call. The CDR3 runs to 14 residues. The germline V gene encodes CDR1 SGHDT and CDR2 YYEEEE. Trimming pared 0 bases from V and 2 bases from J, leaving 7 bases between. CDR3 nucleotides: TGTGCCAGCAGCTTGGGCAGTCTCACAGATACGCAGTATTTT. This encodes CASSLGSLTDTQYF.

V usage is TRBV7-9 and J usage is TRBJ2-1; D not resolved. This CDR3 region has 12 residues. The V end lost 6 bases, the J end lost 8 bases, and 11 bases lay between the germline ends. CDR1 is SEHNR and CDR2 is FQNEAQ in the germline V gene (reference sequence). The CDR3 sequence: CASRHQSDEQFF. The CDR3 coding sequence is TGTGCCAGCAGGCACCAAAGCGATGAGCAGTTCTTC.

The chain couples TRBV5-6 to TRBJ2-7, with D possibly being TRBD1 or TRBD2 (6 bases each). Looked up from germline, CDR1 is SGHDT and CDR2 is YYEEEE. The V end lost 3 bases, the J end lost 3 bases, and 19 bases lay between the germline ends. The CDR3 totals 16 residues. CDR3 coding DNA: TGTGCCAGCAGCTCCTTCTCGGGGGCGAGGAGCTACGAGCAGTACTTC. It specifies CASSSFSGARSYEQYF.

This clone was seen once. This CDR3 is also generated by other DNA sequences in the sample. The J gene is TRBJ2-7, the V gene TRBV29-1, with no clear D. This CDR3 is 11 amino acids long. Germline values: CDR1 SQVTM, CDR2 ANQGSEA. V lost 4 bases and J lost 4, with 8 bases in between. CDR3 protein: CSVGQAYEQYF. CDR3 nucleotide sequence: TGCAGCGTTGGCCAGGCTTACGAGCAGTACTTC.

This clone was picked up one time. This CDR3 is also generated by other DNA sequences in the sample. This chain connects TRBV2 to TRBJ2-5; D assignment may be TRBD1 or TRBD2 (5 bases each). The CDR3 sequence is 11 residues long. Germline V CDR1 and CDR2: SNHLY, FYNNEI. The V and J ends lost 7 bases and 5 bases respectively, with 8 bases between them. CDR3 bases: TGTGCCAGCACCAGGGAGGAGACCCAGTACTTC. This translates into CASTREETQYF.

As concerns this clone: The same CDR3 can be traced to other DNA sequences in this sample. The chain links TRBV7-9 to TRBJ2-5; tentatively, D is TRBD2 (6 bases). CDR1 and CDR2 from the germline V gene are SEHNR and FQNEAQ (reference sequence). With 2 bases removed from V and 4 bases from J, the gap between germline ends came to 11 bases. The CDR3 totals 14 residues. As DNA, the CDR3 is TGTGCCAGCAGCTTAAGTGGGGGGAGAGAGACCCAGTACTTC. It encodes CASSLSGGRETQYF.

The chain uses TRBV7-9 and TRBJ1-4; D gene uncertain. CDR1 is SEHNR and CDR2 is FQNEAQ in the germline V gene (reference sequence). V lost 5 bases and J lost 5, with 12 bases in between. CDR3 length: 14 residues. The CDR3, as DNA: TGTGCCAGCAGCCGTCAGGACTTCAATGAAAAACTGTTTTTT. It specifies CASSRQDFNEKLFF.

The chain has TRBV7-2 and TRBJ2-1, with 10 bases aligning to TRBD2. CDR3 size: 15 residues. V lost 2 bases, J lost 6 bases, and 4 bases stayed unmatched. Germline values: CDR1 SGHTA, CDR2 FQGNSA. DNA of the CDR3: TGTGCCAGCAGCTTATGGCCTAGCGGGAGCAATGAGCAGTTCTTC. Residues: CASSLWPSGSNEQFF.

V gene TRBV5-6 combines with J gene TRBJ1-2; D might be TRBD1 (6 bases). This CDR3 region has 12 residues. Germline V gene data show CDR1 as SGHDT and CDR2 as YYEEEE. V was shortened by 0 bases and J by 12 bases, with 12 bases between the two germline ends. The CDR3 sequence: CASSLARQVHTF. The CDR3 bases are TGTGCCAGCAGCTTGGCCAGACAGGTCCACACCTTC. Looking up the rest from reference TRBV5-6 and TRBJ1-2 gives the full variable domain: DAGVTQSPTHLIKTRGQQVTLRCSPKSGHDTVSWYQQALGQGPQFIFQYYEEEERQRGNFPDRFSGHQFPNYSSELNVNALLLGDSALYLCASSLARQVHTFGSGTRLTVV.

This chain connects TRBV30 to TRBJ2-5; D possibly corresponds to TRBD2 (6 bases). The CDR3 totals 17 residues. With 4 bases removed from V and 5 bases from J, the gap between germline ends came to 26 bases. Germline V gene sequence: CDR1 GTSNPN, CDR2 SVGIG (reference sequence). The CDR3 coding sequence is TGTGCCTGGAAAGGGGTGTGGGAAAGGCGGGAAATGGAGACCCAGTACTTC. This translates into CAWKGVWERREMETQYF.

This chain uses TRBV27 with TRBJ2-2; D is tentatively TRBD1 or TRBD2 (5 bases each). V was clipped by 2 bases and J by 4 bases, with 8 bases between them. Germline values: CDR1 MNHEY, CDR2 SMNVEV (reference sequence). The CDR3 covers 14 residues. This CDR3 reads CASSLIGTTGELFF. The CDR3 DNA follows: TGTGCCAGCAGTTTAATAGGGACCACCGGGGAGCTGTTTTTT.

The chain joins TRBV5-4 to TRBJ1-3; D gene ambiguous. The CDR3 spans 15 residues. V lost 4 bases, J lost 4 bases, and 15 bases lay in between. Germline-derived CDR1 and CDR2 are SGHNT and YYREEE (reference sequence). CDR3 amino acids: CASSAPGPPGNTIYF. CDR3 in DNA: TGTGCCAGCAGCGCACCGGGCCCGCCCGGAAACACCATATATTTT.

The chain joins TRBV7-9 to TRBJ2-1; a weak D match, TRBD2 (6 bases). The V gene's germline CDR1 is SEHNR and CDR2 FQNEAQ (reference sequence). V gave up 1 base and J gave up 15 bases, with 13 bases separating them. The CDR3 covers 12 residues. CDR3 DNA sequence: TGTGCCAGCAGCTTAGGCGGGGAGTCCCGGTTCTTC. This sequence encodes CASSLGGESRFF.

The rearrangement joins TRBV5-8 to TRBJ1-1, with D possibly matching TRBD1 (6 bases). This CDR3 has 18 amino acids. Germline CDR1 reads SGHTS; CDR2 reads YDEGEE. V lost 1 base and J lost 3, with 22 bases in between. The CDR3 nucleotides read TGTGCCAGCAGCTTGCGACCGGGACACCCCTCGAGTGACACTGAAGCTTTCTTT. Translated: CASSLRPGHPSSDTEAFF.

The chain employs TRBV7-2 and TRBJ1-2; D is unresolved. The V end lost 5 bases, the J end lost 4 bases, and 11 bases lay between the germline ends. This CDR3 has 13 amino acids. The germline V gene has CDR1 SGHTA and CDR2 FQGNSA. The CDR3 coding sequence is TGTGCCAGCAGCCTCGCACCTTCCTATGGCTACACCTTC. As protein: CASSLAPSYGYTF.

V gene TRBV30 combines with J gene TRBJ2-7, with D perhaps TRBD2 (7 bases). Between the trimmed V and J ends, which lost 7 bases and 2 bases, there was a span of 21 bases. The CDR3 totals 15 residues. Germline V gives CDR1 GTSNPN, CDR2 SVGIG (reference sequence). The CDR3 bases are TGTGCCTTGACCGAAAGGGGGGGAGCGGCCTACGAGCAGTACTTC. Protein sequence: CALTERGGAAYEQYF.

The genes are TRBV19 and TRBJ2-3; 9 bases align to TRBD2. CDR1 is LNHDA and CDR2 is SQIVND in the germline V gene (reference sequence). Trimming at V came to 6 bases and at J to 0 bases, leaving 4 bases not matched to a gene. This CDR3 is 15 amino acids long. The CDR3 protein is CASRLAGLSTDTQYF. For the CDR3, the DNA is TGTGCCAGTAGGCTAGCGGGGCTTAGCACAGATACGCAGTATTTT.

Concerning this clone itself: Other nucleotide sequences from this sample produce the same CDR3. The chain joins TRBV30 to TRBJ2-3; TRBD1 aligns across 7 bases. This CDR3 has 14 residues. Germline assignment: CDR1 GTSNPN and CDR2 SVGIG (reference sequence). V gave up 0 bases and J gave up 2 bases; unmatched junction bases: 2. The CDR3 reads CAWSVGTATDTQYF. Here the CDR3 DNA reads TGTGCCTGGAGTGTCGGGACAGCCACAGATACGCAGTATTTT.